This TCR beta chain was recorded in a study of cytomegalovirus exposure and HLA in healthy donors. The PCR contained 60 Vbeta and 13 Jbeta primers. The protocol was immunoSEQ multiplex PCR, while the TCRdb copy is restricted to in-frame clones and leaves out a portion. Of 150,000 or so clones detected, 73% appear once; the ten largest clones hold 1.6%. Donors counted as nominally healthy when sampled, yet unrecorded immune exposures were likely. Findings of the study overall: Immune exposure was documented only through CMV serostatus. A missense DCLRE1C variant was associated with V- and J-gene trimming of TCR beta chains in a later analysis, and an independent cohort replicated the association. The investigators catalogued 150 to 200 TCR beta chains as cytomegalovirus-associated.

With respect to this clone: Its target is unknown. Other DNA variants within this sample encode the same CDR3.

CDR3 length: 14 residues. V lost 2 bases and J lost 2; bases outside the gene matches: 1. The germline gives CDR1 SGHDT, CDR2 YYEEEE. The sequence derives from a young woman in good health and CMV-seronegative. Sequenced sample: PBMCs. This chain connects TRBV5-6 to TRBJ1-3; TRBD1 agrees at 7 bases. CDR3 residues: CASSLQGTGNTIYF. CDR3 DNA sequence: TGTGCCAGCAGCTTACAGGGGACTGGAAACACCATATATTTT.